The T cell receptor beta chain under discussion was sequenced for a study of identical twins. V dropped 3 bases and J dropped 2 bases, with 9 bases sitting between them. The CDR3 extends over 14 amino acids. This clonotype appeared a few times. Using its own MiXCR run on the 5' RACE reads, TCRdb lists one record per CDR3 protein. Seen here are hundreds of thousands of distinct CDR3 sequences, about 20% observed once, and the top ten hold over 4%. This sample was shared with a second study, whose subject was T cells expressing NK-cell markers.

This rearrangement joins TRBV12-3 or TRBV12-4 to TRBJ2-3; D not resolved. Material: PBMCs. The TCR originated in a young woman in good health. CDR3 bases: TGTGCCAGCAGTTTTGGCCTAACCACAGATACGCAGTATTTT. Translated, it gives CASSFGLTTDTQYF.